These 15 T cell receptor beta chains were all obtained from the same sample, sequenced in a study of blood T cell repertoires in COVID-19. Sequencing was performed with immunoSEQ multiplex PCR; in TCRdb, only in-frame clones are kept and a portion is missing. The data hold under 85,000 clones, with roughly 90% observed a single time. The sequenced material came from peripheral blood. Source of these receptors: a man aged 65-85 years with acute or convalescent COVID-19.

The chain has TRBV5-4 and TRBJ2-1; D is uncertain. From germline, CDR1 is SGHNT and CDR2 YYREEE (reference sequence). CDR3 length: 15 residues. V dropped 1 base and J dropped 0 bases, with 8 bases sitting between them. CDR3 in DNA: TGTGCCAGCAGCTTGCTAACGGTCTCCTACAATGAGCAGTTCTTC. It is translated as CASSLLTVSYNEQFF.

CDR3 in DNA: TGCAGCGTTGCAACAACTAATGAAAAACTGTTTTTT. Protein sequence: CSVATTNEKLFF. The genes are TRBV29-1 and TRBJ1-4; no clear D gene. Germline V gene data show CDR1 as SQVTM and CDR2 as ANQGSEA. Trimming pared 4 bases from V and 0 bases from J, leaving 3 bases between. The CDR3 is made up of 12 amino acids.

The rearrangement uses TRBV11-2 and TRBJ2-7, with D possibly matching TRBD2 (7 bases). CDR3 length: 15 residues. Trimming cost V 1 base and J 3 bases, with 13 bases left between them. Per the germline V gene, CDR1 is SGHAT and CDR2 is FQNNGV. CDR3 loop: CASSLVGGPRYEQYF. As DNA, the CDR3 is TGTGCCAGCAGCTTAGTGGGGGGGCCTCGCTACGAGCAGTACTTC.

The chain is built from TRBV27 and TRBJ2-2; 9 nucleotides match TRBD1. J gave up 6 bases and V 5 bases, and 13 bases lay outside the gene matches. Germline loops: CDR1 MNHEY, CDR2 SMNVEV (reference sequence). The CDR3 is 17 residues long. The CDR3 nucleotides are TGTGCCAGCAGTACGTTCCGCGGGACAGGGTTTCCCGGGGAGCTGTTTTTT. Translating gives CASSTFRGTGFPGELFF.

V and J are TRBV13 and TRBJ2-7; D is unclear. V was trimmed by 1 base and J by 0 bases, leaving 10 bases between them. Looked up from germline, CDR1 is PRHDT and CDR2 is FYEKMQ (reference sequence). The CDR3 has 15 residues. The CDR3 sequence: CASSLEGRFSYEQYF. Written as DNA, the CDR3 is TGTGCCAGCAGCTTAGAAGGCAGGTTCTCCTACGAGCAGTACTTC.

The chain is built from TRBV2 and TRBJ1-6; maybe TRBD1 (5 bases). V lost 6 bases and J lost 0, with 9 bases in between. Germline CDR1 reads SNHLY; CDR2 reads FYNNEI. CDR3 length equals 15 residues. The chain's CDR3 is CASRTESSYNSPLHF. The CDR3 DNA is TGTGCCAGCAGGACAGAGAGCTCCTATAATTCACCCCTCCACTTT.

The chain carries TRBV28 and TRBJ2-2, with 9 positions matching TRBD1. Germline loops: CDR1 MDHEN, CDR2 SYDVKM. V lost 6 bases to trimming and J lost 2 bases; unmatched junction nucleotides: 4. This CDR3 region has 15 residues. Here the CDR3 reads CASRTGGTNTGELFF. The CDR3 DNA reads as TGTGCCAGCAGAACAGGGGGCACCAACACCGGGGAGCTGTTTTTT. The whole variable domain, filled in from reference TRBV28 and TRBJ2-2, reads DVKVTQSSRYLVKRTGEKVFLECVQDMDHENMFWYRQDPGLGLRLIYFSYDVKMKEKGDIPEGYSVSREKKERFSLILESASTNQTSMYLCASRTGGTNTGELFFGEGSRLTVL.

The J gene is TRBJ2-7, the V gene TRBV12-3 or TRBV12-4; perhaps TRBD1 as D (5 bases). Between the trimmed V and J ends, which lost 3 bases and 1 base, there was a span of 7 bases. There are 13 residues in the CDR3. The CDR3 DNA reads TGTGCCAGCAGTTTCGACAGATCCTACGAGCAGTACTTC. Its protein product is CASSFDRSYEQYF.

The chain carries TRBV2 and TRBJ1-1; D is possibly TRBD1 (5 bases). Germline V gene data show CDR1 as SNHLY and CDR2 as FYNNEI. Trimming stripped 8 bases from V and 4 bases from J, with 17 bases between. This CDR3 is 14 amino acids long. The CDR3 bases are TGTGCCAGCTTTTCGGGACTCTTCGGCACTGAAGCTTTCTTT. Amino acids: CASFSGLFGTEAFF.

The rearrangement joins TRBV5-5 to TRBJ2-1; D is possibly TRBD1 (5 bases). The germline V gene encodes CDR1 SGHKS and CDR2 YYEKEE (reference sequence). The CDR3 is made up of 16 amino acids. With 4 bases removed from V and 8 bases from J, the gap between germline ends came to 22 bases. CDR3 protein: CASSQTSGPGWHEQFF. The CDR3 region has the DNA TGTGCCAGCAGCCAGACCTCCGGGCCAGGGTGGCATGAGCAGTTCTTC.

The gene calls are TRBV30 and TRBJ1-2, with D perhaps matching TRBD1 (6 bases). The CDR3 consists of 12 residues. V lost 3 bases to trimming and J lost 8 bases, with 13 bases between them. Germline V gene sequence: CDR1 GTSNPN, CDR2 SVGIG (reference sequence). CDR3: CAWRQGRGGYTF. For the CDR3, the DNA is TGTGCCTGGAGGCAGGGGAGGGGAGGCTACACCTTC.

This clone has just one count. V gene TRBV4-3 combines with J gene TRBJ1-6, with D possibly being TRBD1 (6 bases). The CDR3 is 15 residues long. Germline CDR1 LGHNA, CDR2 YSLEER. Trimming took 1 base from V and 6 from J, leaving 10 bases between them. CDR3 in DNA: TGCGCCAGCAGCCAAGGTACAGGGTTTAATTCACCCCTCCACTTT. Translation gives CASSQGTGFNSPLHF.

The chain has TRBV5-5 and TRBJ1-1; the match to TRBD1 covers 10 bases. After removal of 1 base from V and 0 bases from J, the junction contained 3 bases not matched to a gene. The CDR3 loop spans 16 amino acids. Per germline, CDR1 SGHKS and CDR2 YYEKEE (reference sequence). CDR3 in amino acids: CASSLRDRGLNTEAFF. The CDR3 DNA follows: TGTGCCAGCAGCTTGAGGGACAGGGGTCTGAACACTGAAGCTTTCTTT.

This clone was counted only a few times. The chain employs TRBV9 and TRBJ1-6, with TRBD1 matching 7 bases. CDR1 is SGDLS, CDR2 YYNGEE, per germline. V lost 4 bases, J lost 6 bases, and 7 bases stayed unmatched. There are 15 residues in the CDR3. The chain's CDR3 is CASSLFGDSNSPLHF. The CDR3 nucleotides read TGTGCCAGCAGCCTATTTGGGGACAGTAATTCACCCCTCCACTTT. The full variable domain, in which reference TRBV9 and TRBJ1-6 provide the parts outside the CDR3, is DSGVTQTPKHLITATGQRVTLRCSPRSGDLSVYWYQQSLDQGLQFLIQYYNGEERAKGNILERFSAQQFPDLHSELNLSSLELGDSALYFCASSLFGDSNSPLHFGNGTRLTVT.

The rearrangement links TRBV6-6 to TRBJ2-7; 10 bases align to TRBD1. Germline CDR1 and CDR2: MNHNY and SVGAGI (reference sequence). V dropped 6 bases and J dropped 2; count of bases not matched to a gene: 10. The CDR3 covers 16 residues. CDR3 nucleotides: TGTGCCAGCAGCCACCCGGGACAGGGGACACCCTACGAGCAGTACTTC. Amino acid sequence: CASSHPGQGTPYEQYF.